This record concerns one T cell receptor beta chain sequence. Its antigen is unidentified. The PCR contained 60 Vbeta and 13 Jbeta primers. Assay used: immunoSEQ multiplex PCR; TCRdb lists only in-frame clones, some missing. This table has roughly 120,000 clones, under 85% appearing once. CDR3 length: 13 amino acids. Germline V gene data show CDR1 as LNHDA and CDR2 as SQIVND (reference sequence). The ends were cut back, 6 bases at V and 5 bases at J, with 13 bases in the middle. This entry is derived from a study of cytomegalovirus exposure and HLA in healthy donors. Points from the study as a whole: More than 150 TCR beta chains were listed as cytomegalovirus-associated.

Sequencing used PBMCs. The sequence derives from a woman aged 40-49 years in good health and CMV-seropositive. The chain couples TRBV19 to TRBJ1-2, with no clear D. The CDR3 coding sequence is TGTGCCAGTAGCCATCTATCCCCTTATGGCTACACCTTC. Translation gives CASSHLSPYGYTF.